The rows below give T cell receptor beta chains drawn from one sample of a study of beta chain features in type 1 diabetes. Profiling relied on immunoSEQ multiplex PCR, and the TCRdb table lists in-frame clones only, not all of them. The sample shows more than 150,000 clones, over 7.5% of them seen only once. Input material: central memory CD4+ T cells from blood. The receptors derive from a woman under 30 in good health. CDR3s include the opening cysteine and the closing phenylalanine or tryptophan. Each record gives: V gene, clone size, J gene, D gene, CDR3 protein, CDR3 DNA. A D gene is named only where the DNA matches it firmly. Rows may omit the clone size; those that give it use once, few, many or a size class.

v_gene: TRBV28; abundance: few; j_gene: TRBJ1-5; d_gene: NA; CDR3aa: CASSLLRGNQPQHF; CDR3nt: TGTGCCAGCAGTTTATTACGGGGCAATCAGCCCCAGCATTTT
v_gene: TRBV19; abundance: NA; j_gene: TRBJ2-3; d_gene: TRBD2; CDR3aa: CASSIRLAGASDTQYF; CDR3nt: TGTGCCAGTAGTATAAGACTAGCGGGGGCATCTGATACGCAGTATTTT
v_gene: TRBV4-1; abundance: NA; j_gene: TRBJ2-2; d_gene: TRBD2; CDR3aa: CASSRAPRASGNTGELFF; CDR3nt: TGCGCCAGCAGCCGGGCCCCAAGGGCTAGCGGAAACACCGGGGAGCTGTTTTTT
v_gene: TRBV5-1; abundance: few; j_gene: TRBJ2-3; d_gene: NA; CDR3aa: CASSFFGEGTDTQYF; CDR3nt: TGCGCCAGCAGCTTTTTCGGGGAGGGCACAGATACGCAGTATTTT
v_gene: TRBV4-3; abundance: few; j_gene: TRBJ1-2; d_gene: TRBD1; CDR3aa: CASSHLDRGSGYTF; CDR3nt: TGCGCCAGCAGCCACCTGGACAGGGGTAGTGGCTACACCTTC
v_gene: TRBV18; abundance: few; j_gene: TRBJ2-7; d_gene: NA; CDR3aa: CASSPGERMGEQYF; CDR3nt: TGTGCCAGCTCCCCCGGCGAGAGGATGGGCGAGCAGTACTTC
v_gene: TRBV6-5; abundance: NA; j_gene: TRBJ2-1; d_gene: TRBD2; CDR3aa: CASRRSGGRDEQFF; CDR3nt: TGTGCCAGCCGAAGGAGCGGGGGGAGGGATGAGCAGTTCTTC
v_gene: TRBV4-1; abundance: many; j_gene: TRBJ2-1; d_gene: TRBD2; CDR3aa: CASSQPTSGRDNEQFF; CDR3nt: TGCGCCAGCAGCCAGCCGACTAGCGGGAGGGACAATGAGCAGTTCTTC
v_gene: TRBV18; abundance: NA; j_gene: TRBJ2-1; d_gene: NA; CDR3aa: CASSPGGGDEQFF; CDR3nt: TGTGCCAGCTCACCGGGGGGAGGCGATGAGCAGTTCTTC
v_gene: TRBV18; abundance: few; j_gene: TRBJ2-1; d_gene: NA; CDR3aa: CASSPDQGGFNEQFF; CDR3nt: TGTGCCAGCTCACCAGACCAGGGGGGATTCAATGAGCAGTTCTTC
v_gene: TRBV11-1; abundance: NA; j_gene: TRBJ2-1; d_gene: TRBD2; CDR3aa: CASSSTSGGNNEQFF; CDR3nt: TGTGCCAGCAGCTCCACTAGCGGGGGGAACAATGAGCAGTTCTTC
v_gene: TRBV6-5; abundance: NA; j_gene: TRBJ2-7; d_gene: TRBD2; CDR3aa: CASRRTSGFSYEQYF; CDR3nt: TGTGCCAGCAGGCGGACTAGCGGGTTTTCCTACGAGCAGTACTTC
v_gene: TRBV9; abundance: NA; j_gene: TRBJ2-3; d_gene: TRBD1; CDR3aa: CASSVGTGRDTQYF; CDR3nt: TGTGCCAGCAGCGTGGGGACAGGTAGAGATACGCAGTATTTT
v_gene: TRBV30; abundance: NA; j_gene: TRBJ1-4; d_gene: TRBD1; CDR3aa: CAWSVRGRRTNEKLFF; CDR3nt: TGTGCCTGGAGTGTAAGGGGGCGTAGGACTAATGAAAAACTGTTTTTT
v_gene: TRBV7-9; abundance: few; j_gene: TRBJ1-5; d_gene: NA; CDR3aa: CASSIFTGSNQPQHF; CDR3nt: TGTGCCAGCAGCATTTTTACAGGGAGCAATCAGCCCCAGCATTTT
v_gene: TRBV7-2; abundance: NA; j_gene: TRBJ2-7; d_gene: NA; CDR3aa: CASSSLPSYEQYF; CDR3nt: TGTGCCAGCAGCTCCCTACCATCGTACGAGCAGTACTTC
v_gene: TRBV30; abundance: few; j_gene: TRBJ2-7; d_gene: TRBD1; CDR3aa: CAWSGTGYEQYF; CDR3nt: TGTGCCTGGAGCGGGACAGGCTACGAGCAGTACTTC
v_gene: TRBV19; abundance: NA; j_gene: TRBJ2-6; d_gene: NA; CDR3aa: CASSMAGRSGANVLTF; CDR3nt: TGTGCCAGTAGTATGGCGGGCCGCTCTGGGGCCAACGTCCTGACTTTC
v_gene: TRBV30; abundance: few; j_gene: TRBJ1-2; d_gene: TRBD1; CDR3aa: CAWSSLRTGLNYGYTF; CDR3nt: TGTGCCTGGAGTTCCCTCAGGACAGGGCTTAACTATGGCTACACCTTC
v_gene: TRBV27; abundance: few; j_gene: TRBJ1-2; d_gene: TRBD1; CDR3aa: CASKSPGQGSHGYTF; CDR3nt: TGTGCCAGCAAAAGCCCGGGACAGGGGTCCCATGGCTACACCTTC
v_gene: TRBV6-1; abundance: few; j_gene: TRBJ2-3; d_gene: TRBD2; CDR3aa: CASSGDYTSTDTQYF; CDR3nt: TGTGCCAGCAGTGGGGACTACACTAGCACAGATACGCAGTATTTT
v_gene: TRBV27; abundance: few; j_gene: TRBJ1-6; d_gene: TRBD1; CDR3aa: CASSRRQGGNSPLHF; CDR3nt: TGTGCCAGCAGTAGGCGACAGGGGGGTAATTCACCCCTCCACTTT
v_gene: TRBV2; abundance: few; j_gene: TRBJ2-5; d_gene: NA; CDR3aa: CASSEGLPPMTQYF; CDR3nt: TGTGCCAGCAGTGAAGGGCTCCCGCCGATGACCCAGTACTTC
v_gene: TRBV28; abundance: few; j_gene: TRBJ2-3; d_gene: NA; CDR3aa: CASSLGSHTQYF; CDR3nt: TGTGCCAGCAGTTTAGGGAGTCATACGCAGTATTTT
v_gene: TRBV5-5; abundance: NA; j_gene: TRBJ2-5; d_gene: NA; CDR3aa: CASSLNQRLVGETQYF; CDR3nt: TGTGCCAGCAGCTTGAATCAGCGTCTAGTCGGTGAGACCCAGTACTTC
v_gene: TRBV5-1; abundance: NA; j_gene: TRBJ2-5; d_gene: NA; CDR3aa: CASSFGTIQETQYF; CDR3nt: TGCGCCAGCAGCTTCGGGACAATACAAGAGACCCAGTACTTC
v_gene: TRBV25-1; abundance: NA; j_gene: TRBJ1-2; d_gene: NA; CDR3aa: CASSRQANYGYTF; CDR3nt: TGTGCCAGCAGTCGTCAGGCGAACTATGGCTACACCTTC
v_gene: TRBV29-1; abundance: few; j_gene: TRBJ1-1; d_gene: TRBD1; CDR3aa: CSVGTGNTEAFF; CDR3nt: TGCAGCGTTGGGACAGGGAACACTGAAGCTTTCTTT
v_gene: TRBV29-1; abundance: few; j_gene: TRBJ2-3; d_gene: NA; CDR3aa: CSILTDTQYF; CDR3nt: TGCAGCATACTCACAGATACGCAGTATTTT
v_gene: TRBV9; abundance: few; j_gene: TRBJ1-1; d_gene: TRBD1; CDR3aa: CASSAGGWTGRDTEAFF; CDR3nt: TGTGCCAGCAGCGCAGGAGGGTGGACAGGGAGGGACACTGAAGCTTTCTTT
v_gene: TRBV18; abundance: NA; j_gene: TRBJ1-1; d_gene: TRBD1; CDR3aa: CASSPPQGGVANTEAFF; CDR3nt: TGTGCCAGCTCACCACCGCAGGGGGGAGTGGCCAACACTGAAGCTTTCTTT
v_gene: TRBV14; abundance: few; j_gene: TRBJ2-1; d_gene: TRBD2; CDR3aa: CASSQGLAGNNEQFF; CDR3nt: TGTGCCAGCAGCCAAGGACTAGCGGGAAACAATGAGCAGTTCTTC
v_gene: TRBV9; abundance: few; j_gene: TRBJ2-1; d_gene: TRBD2; CDR3aa: CASSVETSASYNEQFF; CDR3nt: TGTGCCAGCAGCGTAGAGACTAGCGCGAGCTACAATGAGCAGTTCTTC
v_gene: TRBV7-9; abundance: NA; j_gene: TRBJ1-5; d_gene: TRBD1; CDR3aa: CASSRQGDQPQHF; CDR3nt: TGTGCCAGCAGCAGACAGGGGGATCAGCCCCAGCATTTT
v_gene: TRBV7-9; abundance: many; j_gene: TRBJ2-3; d_gene: NA; CDR3aa: CASAEADTQYF; CDR3nt: TGTGCCAGCGCCGAGGCAGATACGCAGTATTTT
v_gene: TRBV29-1; abundance: NA; j_gene: TRBJ2-1; d_gene: NA; CDR3aa: CSVPRAGSPYNEQFF; CDR3nt: TGCAGCGTCCCCAGGGCGGGGTCACCCTACAATGAGCAGTTCTTC
v_gene: TRBV30; abundance: few; j_gene: TRBJ1-4; d_gene: NA; CDR3aa: CAWSRMWGPNEKLFF; CDR3nt: TGTGCCTGGAGTCGGATGTGGGGCCCGAATGAAAAACTGTTTTTT
v_gene: TRBV7-9; abundance: many; j_gene: TRBJ2-3; d_gene: NA; CDR3aa: CASSFGGSTDTQYF; CDR3nt: TGTGCCAGCAGCTTCGGCGGTAGCACAGATACGCAGTATTTT
v_gene: TRBV18; abundance: NA; j_gene: TRBJ1-1; d_gene: TRBD1; CDR3aa: CASSPRQGDTEAFF; CDR3nt: TGTGCCAGCTCACCTAGACAGGGGGACACTGAAGCTTTCTTT
v_gene: TRBV5-6; abundance: few; j_gene: TRBJ2-3; d_gene: NA; CDR3aa: CASSLVQTDTQYF; CDR3nt: TGTGCCAGCAGCTTGGTACAGACAGATACGCAGTATTTT
v_gene: TRBV28; abundance: NA; j_gene: TRBJ2-3; d_gene: TRBD2; CDR3aa: CASNPHREVVDTQYF; CDR3nt: TGTGCCAGCAATCCCCACCGGGAGGTGGTAGATACGCAGTATTTT
v_gene: TRBV18; abundance: many; j_gene: TRBJ2-1; d_gene: TRBD2; CDR3aa: CASSPSSGLAGHNEQFF; CDR3nt: TGTGCCAGCTCACCGTCCTCAGGACTAGCGGGACACAATGAGCAGTTCTTC
v_gene: TRBV7-8; abundance: NA; j_gene: TRBJ1-1; d_gene: NA; CDR3aa: CASSSSFDYKAAFF; CDR3nt: TGTGCCAGCAGCTCCTCCTTTGACTATAAGGCAGCTTTCTTT
v_gene: TRBV4-2; abundance: NA; j_gene: TRBJ2-7; d_gene: TRBD2; CDR3aa: CASSQDKVGLAGALTYEQYF; CDR3nt: TGTGCCAGCAGCCAAGATAAGGTCGGACTAGCGGGAGCACTCACCTACGAGCAGTACTTC
v_gene: TRBV15; abundance: NA; j_gene: TRBJ1-3; d_gene: NA; CDR3aa: CATSRDLETSGNTIYF; CDR3nt: TGTGCCACCAGCAGAGATCTAGAAACCTCTGGAAACACCATATATTTT
v_gene: TRBV9; abundance: once; j_gene: TRBJ1-1; d_gene: TRBD1; CDR3aa: CASSPSTRQGWNTEAFF; CDR3nt: TGTGCCAGCAGCCCATCAACGAGACAGGGATGGAACACTGAAGCTTTCTTT
v_gene: TRBV9; abundance: NA; j_gene: TRBJ1-2; d_gene: NA; CDR3aa: CASSVWAASNYGYTF; CDR3nt: TGTGCCAGCAGCGTATGGGCCGCATCTAACTATGGCTACACCTTC
v_gene: TRBV11-1; abundance: NA; j_gene: TRBJ1-2; d_gene: NA; CDR3aa: CASSLAPQGYGYTF; CDR3nt: TGTGCCAGCAGCTTAGCCCCACAGGGCTATGGCTACACCTTC
v_gene: TRBV19; abundance: NA; j_gene: TRBJ2-5; d_gene: TRBD1; CDR3aa: CASSKAGGNGQETQYF; CDR3nt: TGTGCCAGTAGTAAGGCAGGGGGCAACGGCCAAGAGACCCAGTACTTC
v_gene: TRBV5-1; abundance: few; j_gene: TRBJ2-1; d_gene: NA; CDR3aa: CASSLAWGRDEQFF; CDR3nt: TGCGCCAGCAGCTTGGCCTGGGGGCGGGATGAGCAGTTCTTC
v_gene: TRBV11-2; abundance: NA; j_gene: TRBJ2-7; d_gene: NA; CDR3aa: CASSLGTLSSYEQYF; CDR3nt: TGTGCCAGCAGCCTCGGGACTCTGAGCTCCTACGAGCAGTACTTC
v_gene: TRBV7-9; abundance: NA; j_gene: TRBJ2-5; d_gene: NA; CDR3aa: CASSLAAPQETQYF; CDR3nt: TGTGCCAGCAGCTTAGCGGCACCTCAAGAGACCCAGTACTTC